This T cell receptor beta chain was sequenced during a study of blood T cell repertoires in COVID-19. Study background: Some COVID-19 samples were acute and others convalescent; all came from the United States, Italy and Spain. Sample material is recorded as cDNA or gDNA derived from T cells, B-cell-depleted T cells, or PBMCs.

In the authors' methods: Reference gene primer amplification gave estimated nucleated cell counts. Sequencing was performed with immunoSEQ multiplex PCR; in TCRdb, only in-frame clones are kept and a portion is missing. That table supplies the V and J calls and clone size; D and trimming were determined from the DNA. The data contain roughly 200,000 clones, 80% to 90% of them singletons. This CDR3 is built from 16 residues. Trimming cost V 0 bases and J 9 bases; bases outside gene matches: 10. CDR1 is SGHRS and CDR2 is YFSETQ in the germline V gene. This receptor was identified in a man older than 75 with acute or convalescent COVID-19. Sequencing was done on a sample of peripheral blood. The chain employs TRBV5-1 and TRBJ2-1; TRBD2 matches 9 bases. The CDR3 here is CASSLALAGTTREQFF. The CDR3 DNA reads TGCGCCAGCAGCTTGGCCCTAGCGGGAACCACCCGTGAGCAGTTCTTC. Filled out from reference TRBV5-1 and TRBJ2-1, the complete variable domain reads KAGVTQTPRYLIKTRGQQVTLSCSPISGHRSVSWYQQTPGQGLQFLFEYFSETQRNKGNFPGRFSGRQFSNSRSEMNVSTLELGDSALYLCASSLALAGTTREQFFGPGTRLTVL.